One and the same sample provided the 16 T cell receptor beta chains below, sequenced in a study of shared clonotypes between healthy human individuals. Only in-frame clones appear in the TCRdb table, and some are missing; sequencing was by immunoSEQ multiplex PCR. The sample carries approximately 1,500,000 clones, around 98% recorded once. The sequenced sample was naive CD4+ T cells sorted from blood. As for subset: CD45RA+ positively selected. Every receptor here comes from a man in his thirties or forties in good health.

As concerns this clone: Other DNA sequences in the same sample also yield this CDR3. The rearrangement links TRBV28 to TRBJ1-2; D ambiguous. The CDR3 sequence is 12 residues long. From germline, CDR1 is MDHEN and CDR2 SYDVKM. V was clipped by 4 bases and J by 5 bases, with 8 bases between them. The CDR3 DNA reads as TGTGCCAGCAGTTGGACGGGGTATGGCTACACCTTC. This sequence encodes CASSWTGYGYTF.

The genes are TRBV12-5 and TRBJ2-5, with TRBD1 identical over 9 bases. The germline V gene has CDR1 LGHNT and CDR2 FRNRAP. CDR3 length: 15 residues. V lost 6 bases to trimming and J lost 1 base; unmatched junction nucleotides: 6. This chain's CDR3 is CASGSTGQGQETQYF. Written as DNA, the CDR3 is TGTGCTAGTGGCAGTACGGGACAGGGCCAAGAGACCCAGTACTTC.

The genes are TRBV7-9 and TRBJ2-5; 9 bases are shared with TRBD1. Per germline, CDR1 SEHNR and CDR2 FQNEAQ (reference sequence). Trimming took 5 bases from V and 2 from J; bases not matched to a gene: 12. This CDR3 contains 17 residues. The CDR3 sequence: CASSKTGQGLLQETQYF. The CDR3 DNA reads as TGTGCCAGCAGCAAAACGGGACAGGGACTTTTACAAGAGACCCAGTACTTC.

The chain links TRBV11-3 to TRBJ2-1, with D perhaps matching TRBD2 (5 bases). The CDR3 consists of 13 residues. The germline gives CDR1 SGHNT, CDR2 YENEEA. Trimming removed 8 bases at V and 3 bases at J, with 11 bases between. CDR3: CASSQGGYNEQFF. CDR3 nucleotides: TGTGCCAGCTCACAAGGAGGCTACAATGAGCAGTTCTTC.

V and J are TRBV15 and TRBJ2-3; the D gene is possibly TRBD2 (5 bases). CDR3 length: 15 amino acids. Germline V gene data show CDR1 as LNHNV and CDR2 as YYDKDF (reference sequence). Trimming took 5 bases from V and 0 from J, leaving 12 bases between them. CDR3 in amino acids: CATSWTGSSTDTQYF. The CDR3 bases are TGTGCCACCAGCTGGACTGGATCTAGCACAGATACGCAGTATTTT.

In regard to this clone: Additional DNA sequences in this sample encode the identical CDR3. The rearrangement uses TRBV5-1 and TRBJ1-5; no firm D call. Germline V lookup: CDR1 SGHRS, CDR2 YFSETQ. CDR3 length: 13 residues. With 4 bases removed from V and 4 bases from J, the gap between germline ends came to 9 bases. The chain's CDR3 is CASSPLGNQPQHF. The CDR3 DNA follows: TGCGCCAGCAGCCCGTTAGGTAATCAGCCCCAGCATTTT.

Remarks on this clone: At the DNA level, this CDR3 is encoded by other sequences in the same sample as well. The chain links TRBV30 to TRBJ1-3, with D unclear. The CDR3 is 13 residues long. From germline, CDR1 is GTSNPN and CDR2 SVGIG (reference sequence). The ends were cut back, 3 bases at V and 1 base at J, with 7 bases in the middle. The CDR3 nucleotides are TGTGCCTGGAGCCCCCTGTCTGGAAACACCATATATTTT. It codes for CAWSPLSGNTIYF.

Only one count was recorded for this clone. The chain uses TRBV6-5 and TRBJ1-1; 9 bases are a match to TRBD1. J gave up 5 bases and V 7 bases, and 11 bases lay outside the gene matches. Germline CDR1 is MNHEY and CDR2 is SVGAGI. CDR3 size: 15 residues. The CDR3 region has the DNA TGTGCCAGCAAAAGGTCCTTCGACAGGGGGACTGAAGCTTTCTTT. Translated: CASKRSFDRGTEAFF.

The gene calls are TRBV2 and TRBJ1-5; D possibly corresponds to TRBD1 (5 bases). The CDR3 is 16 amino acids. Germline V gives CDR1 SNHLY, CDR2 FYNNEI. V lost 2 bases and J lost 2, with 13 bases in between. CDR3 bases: TGTGCCAGCAGTGAAAGGGGCAGGGACGGCAATCAGCCCCAGCATTTT. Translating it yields CASSERGRDGNQPQHF.

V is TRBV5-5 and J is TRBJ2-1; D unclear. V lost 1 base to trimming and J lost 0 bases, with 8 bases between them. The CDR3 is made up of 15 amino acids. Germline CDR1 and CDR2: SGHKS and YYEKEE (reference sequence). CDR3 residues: CASSLMVSSYNEQFF. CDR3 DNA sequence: TGTGCCAGCAGCTTGATGGTGAGCTCCTACAATGAGCAGTTCTTC. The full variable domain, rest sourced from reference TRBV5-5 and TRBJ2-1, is DAGVTQSPTHLIKTRGQQVTLRCSPISGHKSVSWYQQVLGQGPQFIFQYYEKEERGRGNFPDRFSARQFPNYSSELNVNALLLGDSALYLCASSLMVSSYNEQFFGPGTRLTVL.

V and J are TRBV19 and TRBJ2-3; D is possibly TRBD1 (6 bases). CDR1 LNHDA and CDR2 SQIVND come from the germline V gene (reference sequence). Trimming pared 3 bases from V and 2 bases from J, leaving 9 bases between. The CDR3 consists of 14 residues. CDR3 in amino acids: CASSIGQTTDTQYF. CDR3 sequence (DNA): TGTGCCAGTAGTATCGGACAGACCACAGATACGCAGTATTTT.

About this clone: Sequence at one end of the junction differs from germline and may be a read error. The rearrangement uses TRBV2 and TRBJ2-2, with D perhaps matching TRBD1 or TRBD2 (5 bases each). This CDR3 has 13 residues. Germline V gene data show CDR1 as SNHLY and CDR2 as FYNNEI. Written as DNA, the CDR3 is TGTGCCAGCAGTGCGATAGGAATGGGGGAGCTGGTTTTT. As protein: CASSAIGMGELVF.

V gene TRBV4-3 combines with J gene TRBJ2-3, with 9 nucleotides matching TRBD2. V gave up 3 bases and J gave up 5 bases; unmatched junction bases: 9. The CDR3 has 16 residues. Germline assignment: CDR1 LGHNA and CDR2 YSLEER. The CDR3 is CASSQAIAGVIDTQYF. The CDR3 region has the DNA TGCGCCAGCAGCCAGGCGATAGCGGGAGTAATAGATACGCAGTATTTT.

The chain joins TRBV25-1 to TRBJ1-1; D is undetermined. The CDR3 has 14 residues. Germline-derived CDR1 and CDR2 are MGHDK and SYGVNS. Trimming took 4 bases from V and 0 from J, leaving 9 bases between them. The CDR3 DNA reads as TGTGCCAGCAGTGGCCTGGGTTTGAACACTGAAGCTTTCTTT. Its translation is CASSGLGLNTEAFF.

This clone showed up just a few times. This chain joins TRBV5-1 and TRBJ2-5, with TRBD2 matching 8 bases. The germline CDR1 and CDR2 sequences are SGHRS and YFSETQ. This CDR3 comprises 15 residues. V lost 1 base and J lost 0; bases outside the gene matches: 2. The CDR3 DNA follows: TGCGCCAGCAGCTTGACGGGAGGGAACCAAGAGACCCAGTACTTC. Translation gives CASSLTGGNQETQYF. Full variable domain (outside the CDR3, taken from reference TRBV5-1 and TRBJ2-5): KAGVTQTPRYLIKTRGQQVTLSCSPISGHRSVSWYQQTPGQGLQFLFEYFSETQRNKGNFPGRFSGRQFSNSRSEMNVSTLELGDSALYLCASSLTGGNQETQYFGPGTRLLVL.

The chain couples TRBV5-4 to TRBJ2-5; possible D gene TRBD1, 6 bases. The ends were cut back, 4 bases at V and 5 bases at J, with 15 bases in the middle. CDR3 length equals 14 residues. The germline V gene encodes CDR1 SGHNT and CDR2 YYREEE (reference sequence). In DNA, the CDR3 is TGTGCCAGCAGCGGCTCGGCAGGGGTGGAGACCCAGTACTTC. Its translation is CASSGSAGVETQYF.